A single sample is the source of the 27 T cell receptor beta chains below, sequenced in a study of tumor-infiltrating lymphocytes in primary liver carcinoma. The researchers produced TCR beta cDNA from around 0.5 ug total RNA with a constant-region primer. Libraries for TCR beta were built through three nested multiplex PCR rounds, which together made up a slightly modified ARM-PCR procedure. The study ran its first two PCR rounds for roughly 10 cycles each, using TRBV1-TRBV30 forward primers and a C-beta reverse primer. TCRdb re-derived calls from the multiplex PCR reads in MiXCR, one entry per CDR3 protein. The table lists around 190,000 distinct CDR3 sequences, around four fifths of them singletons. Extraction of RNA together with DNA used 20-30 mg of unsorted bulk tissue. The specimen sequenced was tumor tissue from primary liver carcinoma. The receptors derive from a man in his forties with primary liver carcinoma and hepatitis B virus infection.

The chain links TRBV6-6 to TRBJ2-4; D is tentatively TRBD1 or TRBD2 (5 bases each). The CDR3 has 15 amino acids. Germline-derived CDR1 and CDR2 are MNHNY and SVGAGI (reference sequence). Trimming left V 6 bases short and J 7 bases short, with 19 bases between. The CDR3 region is CASRPGHGTRNIQYF. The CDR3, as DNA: TGTGCCAGCAGGCCAGGACATGGTACTAGGAACATTCAGTACTTC.

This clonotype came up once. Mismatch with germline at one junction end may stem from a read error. CDR3 DNA sequence: TGTGCCAGCTGTGAGGTAGAAAACACTGAAACTTTCTTT. This sequence encodes CASCEVENTETFF. The genes are TRBV10-2 and TRBJ1-1; D gene ambiguous. From germline, CDR1 is WSHSY and CDR2 SAAADI. CDR3 length equals 13 residues.

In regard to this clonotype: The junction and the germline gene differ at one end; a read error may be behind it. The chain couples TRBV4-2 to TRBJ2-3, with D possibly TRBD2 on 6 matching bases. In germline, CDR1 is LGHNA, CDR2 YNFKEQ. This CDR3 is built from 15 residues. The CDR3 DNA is TGTGGCAGCAGCCCTAAGGCGGGACTCACAGATACGCAGTATTTT. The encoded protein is CGSSPKAGLTDTQYF.

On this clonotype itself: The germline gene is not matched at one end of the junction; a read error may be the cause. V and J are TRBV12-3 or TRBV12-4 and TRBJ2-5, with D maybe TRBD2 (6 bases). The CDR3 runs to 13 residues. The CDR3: CACSWSQGGTQYF. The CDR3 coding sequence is TGTGCCTGCAGTTGGAGTCAGGGAGGGACCCAGTACTTC.

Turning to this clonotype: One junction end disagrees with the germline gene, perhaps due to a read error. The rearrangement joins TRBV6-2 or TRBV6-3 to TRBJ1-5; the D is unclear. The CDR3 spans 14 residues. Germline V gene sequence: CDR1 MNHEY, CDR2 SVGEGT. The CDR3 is CASNYRPSSQPQHF. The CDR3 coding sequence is TGTGCCAGCAATTACCGACCTAGCAGTCAGCCCCAGCATTTT.

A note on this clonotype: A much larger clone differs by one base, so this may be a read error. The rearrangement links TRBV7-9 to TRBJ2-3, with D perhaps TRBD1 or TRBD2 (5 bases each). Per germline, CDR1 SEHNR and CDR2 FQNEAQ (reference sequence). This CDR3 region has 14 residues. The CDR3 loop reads CASRPGAGPNTHYF. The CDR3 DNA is TGTGCCAGCAGACCCGGGGCTGGTCCGAATACGCACTATTTT.

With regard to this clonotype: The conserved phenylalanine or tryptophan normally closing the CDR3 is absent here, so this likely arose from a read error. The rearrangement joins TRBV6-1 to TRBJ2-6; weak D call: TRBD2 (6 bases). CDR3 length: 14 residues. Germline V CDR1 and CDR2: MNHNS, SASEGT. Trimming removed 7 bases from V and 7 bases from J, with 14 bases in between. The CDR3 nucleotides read TGTGCCAGCACGGCGGGGATGGGAGCCAACGTCCTGACTTTA. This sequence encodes CASTAGMGANVLTL.

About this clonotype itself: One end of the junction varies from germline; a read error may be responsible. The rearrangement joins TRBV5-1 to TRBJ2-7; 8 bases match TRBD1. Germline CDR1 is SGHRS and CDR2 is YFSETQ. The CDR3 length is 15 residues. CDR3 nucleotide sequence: TGCGCCATCAGCTTGAATGCAGGGGGCTGCTACGAGCAGTACTTC. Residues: CAISLNAGGCYEQYF.

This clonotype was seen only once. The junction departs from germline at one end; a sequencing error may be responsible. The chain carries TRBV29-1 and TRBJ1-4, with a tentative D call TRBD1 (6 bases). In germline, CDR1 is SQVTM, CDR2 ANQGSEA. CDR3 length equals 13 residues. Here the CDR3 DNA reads TGCAGCGTTGTGATGCTAGAGGGGGAAAACCTGTTTTTT. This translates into CSVVMLEGENLFF.

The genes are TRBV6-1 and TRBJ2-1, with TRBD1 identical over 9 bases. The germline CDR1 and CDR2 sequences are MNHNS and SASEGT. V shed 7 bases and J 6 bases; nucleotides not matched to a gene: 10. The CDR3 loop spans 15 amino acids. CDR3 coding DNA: TGTGCCAGCATTGGCGACAGGGGGTTTAGCAATGAGCAGTTCTTC. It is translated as CASIGDRGFSNEQFF.

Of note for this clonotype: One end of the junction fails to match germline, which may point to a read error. CDR3 DNA sequence: TGTGCCATCAGCTTGCGCGCGGGAGGGCCCACAGATACACAGTATTTT. This sequence encodes CAISLRAGGPTDTQYF. The gene calls are TRBV5-4 and TRBJ2-3, with TRBD2 identical over 9 bases. The CDR3 totals 16 residues. Germline V CDR1 and CDR2: SGHNT, YYREEE (reference sequence).

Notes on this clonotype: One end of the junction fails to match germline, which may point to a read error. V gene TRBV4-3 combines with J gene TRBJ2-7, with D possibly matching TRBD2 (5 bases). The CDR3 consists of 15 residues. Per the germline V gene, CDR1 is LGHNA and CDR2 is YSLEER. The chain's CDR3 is CASNQDRESGYEQYF. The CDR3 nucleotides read TGTGCCAGCAACCAAGATAGGGAGAGCGGCTACGAGCAGTACTTC.

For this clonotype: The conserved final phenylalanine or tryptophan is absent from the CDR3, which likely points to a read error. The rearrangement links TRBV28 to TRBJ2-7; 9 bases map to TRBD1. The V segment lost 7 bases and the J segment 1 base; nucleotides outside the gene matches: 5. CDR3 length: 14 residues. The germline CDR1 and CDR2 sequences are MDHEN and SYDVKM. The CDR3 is CASTVTGGSYEQYL. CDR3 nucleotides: TGTGCCAGCACCGTGACAGGGGGGTCCTACGAGCAGTACTTA.

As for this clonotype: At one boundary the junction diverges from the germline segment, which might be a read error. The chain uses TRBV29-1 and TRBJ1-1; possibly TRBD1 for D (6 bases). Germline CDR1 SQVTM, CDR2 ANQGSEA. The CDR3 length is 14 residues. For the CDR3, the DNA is TGCAGCGTTCTACTCCTCCAGGGGAGGAGTGAAGTTTCCTTT. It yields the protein CSVLLLQGRSEVSF.

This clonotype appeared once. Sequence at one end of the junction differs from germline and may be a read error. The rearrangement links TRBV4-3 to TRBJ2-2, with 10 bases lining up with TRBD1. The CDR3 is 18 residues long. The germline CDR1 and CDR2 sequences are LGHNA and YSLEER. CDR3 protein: CPSCQYHWTGGYTGELFF. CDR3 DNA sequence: TGCCCCAGCTGCCAATATCATTGGACAGGGGGGTACACCGGGGAGCTGTTTTTT.

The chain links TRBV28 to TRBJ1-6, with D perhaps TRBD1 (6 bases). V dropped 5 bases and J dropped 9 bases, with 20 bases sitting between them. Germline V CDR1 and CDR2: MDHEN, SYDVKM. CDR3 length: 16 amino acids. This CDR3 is CASSVLVQGRASPLHF. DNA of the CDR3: TGTGCCAGCAGTGTCCTGGTGCAGGGGAGAGCTTCACCCCTCCACTTT.

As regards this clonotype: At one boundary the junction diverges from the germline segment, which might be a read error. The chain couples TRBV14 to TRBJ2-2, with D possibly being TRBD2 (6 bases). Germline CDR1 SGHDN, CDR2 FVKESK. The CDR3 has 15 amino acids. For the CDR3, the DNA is TGTGTCAGCAGCCAAGTCCTAGCGAACACTGGGGCTCTGTTTTTT. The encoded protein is CVSSQVLANTGALFF.

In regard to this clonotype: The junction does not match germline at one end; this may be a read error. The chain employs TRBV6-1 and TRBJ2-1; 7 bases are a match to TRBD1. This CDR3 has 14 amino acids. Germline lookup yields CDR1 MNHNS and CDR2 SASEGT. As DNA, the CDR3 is TGTGCCAACAGTGAACAGGGGAATTGGGGAGAGCAGTTCTTC. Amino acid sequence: CANSEQGNWGEQFF.

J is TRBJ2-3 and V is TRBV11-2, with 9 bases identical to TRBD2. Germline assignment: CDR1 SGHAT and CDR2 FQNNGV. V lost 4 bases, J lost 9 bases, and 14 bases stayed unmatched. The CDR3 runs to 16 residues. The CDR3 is CASSSGLAGVLETQYF. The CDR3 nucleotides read TGTGCCAGCAGCTCGGGACTAGCTGGAGTGTTGGAAACGCAGTATTTT.

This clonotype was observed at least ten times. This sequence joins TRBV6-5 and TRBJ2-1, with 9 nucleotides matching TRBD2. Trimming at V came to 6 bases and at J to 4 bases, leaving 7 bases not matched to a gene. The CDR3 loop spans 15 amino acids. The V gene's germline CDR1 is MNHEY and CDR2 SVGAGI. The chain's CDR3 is CASSPTSGGYNEQFF. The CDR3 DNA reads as TGTGCCAGCAGCCCGACTAGCGGAGGTTACAATGAGCAGTTCTTC.

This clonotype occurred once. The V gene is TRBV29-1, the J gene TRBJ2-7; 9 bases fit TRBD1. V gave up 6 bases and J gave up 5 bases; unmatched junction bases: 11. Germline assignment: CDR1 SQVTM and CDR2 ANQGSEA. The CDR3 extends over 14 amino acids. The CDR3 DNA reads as TGCAGCGTCACGGACGGGACAGGGAACGACGAGCAGTACTTC. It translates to CSVTDGTGNDEQYF.

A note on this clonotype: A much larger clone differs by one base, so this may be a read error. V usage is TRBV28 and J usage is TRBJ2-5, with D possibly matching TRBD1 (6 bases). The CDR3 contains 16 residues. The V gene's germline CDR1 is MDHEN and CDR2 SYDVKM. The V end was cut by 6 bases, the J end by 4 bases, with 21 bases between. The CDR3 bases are TGTGCCAGCAGGCAGGGGCCAATGATGGGGAGAGAGACCCAGTACTTC. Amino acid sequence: CASRQGPMMGRETQYF.

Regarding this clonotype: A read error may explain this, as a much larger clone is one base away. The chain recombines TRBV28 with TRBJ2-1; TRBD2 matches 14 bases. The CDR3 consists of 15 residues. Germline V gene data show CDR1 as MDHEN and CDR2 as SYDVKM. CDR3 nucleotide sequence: TGTGCCGGCAGTTCGACTAGCGGGAGGGCGGATGAGCAGTTCTTC. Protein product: CAGSSTSGRADEQFF.

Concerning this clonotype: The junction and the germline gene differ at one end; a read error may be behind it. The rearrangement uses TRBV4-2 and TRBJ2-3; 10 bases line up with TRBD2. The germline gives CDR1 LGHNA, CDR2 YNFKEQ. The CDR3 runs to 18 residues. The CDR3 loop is CASTQAGSGGEGADTQYF. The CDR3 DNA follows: TGTGCCAGCACCCAAGCAGGCAGCGGGGGGGAGGGCGCAGATACGCAGTATTTT.

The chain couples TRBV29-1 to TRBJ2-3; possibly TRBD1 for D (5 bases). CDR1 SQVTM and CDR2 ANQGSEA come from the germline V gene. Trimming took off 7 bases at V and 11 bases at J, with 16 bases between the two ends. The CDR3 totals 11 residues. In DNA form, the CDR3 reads TGCAGCGGAACCCAGGGTTCCAAGCAGTATTTT. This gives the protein CSGTQGSKQYF.

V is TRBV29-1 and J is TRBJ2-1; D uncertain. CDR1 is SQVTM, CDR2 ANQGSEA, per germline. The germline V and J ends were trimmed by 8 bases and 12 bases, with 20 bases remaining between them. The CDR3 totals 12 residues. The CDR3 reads CSLLIPSSVQFF. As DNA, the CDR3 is TGCAGCCTTTTAATCCCCTCCAGTGTGCAGTTCTTC.

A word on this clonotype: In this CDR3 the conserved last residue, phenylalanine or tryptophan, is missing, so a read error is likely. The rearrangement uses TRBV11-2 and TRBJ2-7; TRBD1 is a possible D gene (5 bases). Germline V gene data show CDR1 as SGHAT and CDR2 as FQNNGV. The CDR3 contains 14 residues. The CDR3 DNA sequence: TGTGCCAACAGCTCTAACAGGAGCCCCTACGAGCAGTACTTA. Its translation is CANSSNRSPYEQYL.